These T cell receptor beta chains were read from a single sample in a study of OX40 agonist ivuxolimab in advanced cancers. Repertoires were generated with immunoSEQ multiplex PCR, while TCRdb's copy carries only in-frame clones and drops some. The repertoire has nearly 70,000 clones, roughly four fifths of them found once; the top ten carry 1.4%. Here the sequenced sample was CD4+ or CD8+ T cells sorted from blood, taken in a trial of the OX40 agonist ivuxolimab. Source of these receptors: an adult with an advanced solid tumor such as melanoma, head and neck, liver or kidney cancer. Both conserved end residues are part of each CDR3. Each record gives: D gene, J gene, V gene, clone size, CDR3 DNA, CDR3 protein. The D gene is left open where the match is weak. Only part of the rows carry a size: once, few, many, or a class if the clone is expanded.

TRBD1	TRBJ1-2	TRBV6-5	NA	TGTGCCAGCAGTTGGGGGGACAGGCGAGGTAGTGGCTACACCTTC	CASSWGDRRGSGYTF
TRBD2	TRBJ2-4	TRBV28	NA	TGTGCCAGCAGTTTATTAGGACTAGCGGGGGGGCCGGCCAAAAACATTCAGTACTTC	CASSLLGLAGGPAKNIQYF
TRBD2	TRBJ2-5	TRBV5-1	NA	TGCGCCAGCAGCTCCACCCTAGCGGGGGTCCAAGAGACCCAGTACTTC	CASSSTLAGVQETQYF
NA	TRBJ1-1	TRBV19	NA	TGTGCCAGTAGTCGGGAGTCGAACACTGAAGCTTTCTTT	CASSRESNTEAFF
NA	TRBJ1-1	TRBV11-3	medium-sized	TGTGCCAGCAGCTTAGATGAGAGGACTGAAGCTTTCTTT	CASSLDERTEAFF
NA	TRBJ1-1	TRBV11-3	NA	TGTGCCAGCAGCTTAGGACTGACTAACACTGAAGCTTTCTTT	CASSLGLTNTEAFF
NA	TRBJ2-6	TRBV7-9	NA	TGTGCCAGCAGCTCACCGGGACTCAGCTCTGGGGCCAACGTCCTGACTTTC	CASSSPGLSSGANVLTF
TRBD1	TRBJ2-7	TRBV5-1	NA	TGCGCCAGCAGCTTGGTGGGGACAGGGTCGGACGAGCAGTACTTC	CASSLVGTGSDEQYF
TRBD1	TRBJ2-2	TRBV11-1	NA	TGTGCCAGCAGCCCCCGTCTGGGACAGGGGGCGCGAGGCACCGGGGAGCTGTTTTTT	CASSPRLGQGARGTGELFF
NA	TRBJ1-2	TRBV6-1	NA	TGTGCCAGCAGGCGGGGAACTGGCTACACCTTC	CASRRGTGYTF
TRBD1	TRBJ1-5	TRBV7-9	NA	TGTGCCAGCAGCCGGGACGGACAGGGGAATCAGCCCCAGCATTTT	CASSRDGQGNQPQHF
NA	TRBJ2-2	TRBV11-3	NA	TGTGCCAGCAGTTCCCAGGGGGGGATCGGGGAGCTGTTTTTT	CASSSQGGIGELFF
NA	TRBJ1-2	TRBV19	NA	TGTGCCAGTAGCCTGGGGGGTGACTATGGCTACACCTTC	CASSLGGDYGYTF
NA	TRBJ2-6	TRBV4-2	NA	TGTGCCAGCAGCCAGAGATTAGCCGCCACCTCTGGGGCCAACGTCCTGACTTTC	CASSQRLAATSGANVLTF
NA	TRBJ2-3	TRBV5-4	NA	TGTGCCAGCAGCTTGACTAGTCCAGATACGCAGTATTTT	CASSLTSPDTQYF
NA	TRBJ2-3	TRBV27	once	TGTGCCAGCAGTTTAGGCAATACGCAGTATTTT	CASSLGNTQYF
NA	TRBJ2-3	TRBV5-4	NA	TGTGCCAGCAGCTTTGGGCTTCCAAACACAGATACGCAGTATTTT	CASSFGLPNTDTQYF
NA	TRBJ2-3	TRBV25-1	NA	TGTGCCAGCAGTGATAGGACAGCCTACACAGATACGCAGTATTTT	CASSDRTAYTDTQYF
NA	TRBJ1-2	TRBV20-1	once	TGCAGTGCTATAGGGGGAGAAGGCTACACCTTC	CSAIGGEGYTF
TRBD1	TRBJ2-7	TRBV4-2	NA	TGTGCCAGCAGCCGAGTTTTGACAGGGTCAGCATCCTACGAGCAGTACTTC	CASSRVLTGSASYEQYF
NA	TRBJ1-5	TRBV19	few	TGTGCCAGTAGGCAAGCGACTCTCAATCAGCCCCAGCATTTT	CASRQATLNQPQHF
NA	TRBJ1-3	TRBV27	NA	TGTGCCAGCAGTTTCCAGGAGTCTGGAAACACCATATATTTT	CASSFQESGNTIYF
TRBD2	TRBJ2-3	TRBV9	NA	TGTGCCAGCAGCGCCCGCGGACTAGCGGGGGGTACAGATACGCAGTATTTT	CASSARGLAGGTDTQYF
NA	TRBJ1-5	TRBV7-6	NA	TGTGCCAGCAGCTTAGACGGGGGAAGAGGCAATCAGCCCCAGCATTTT	CASSLDGGRGNQPQHF
TRBD1	TRBJ1-6	TRBV5-4	NA	TGTGCCAGCAGCTTAGCAGGGGGCTATAATTCACCCCTCCACTTT	CASSLAGGYNSPLHF
TRBD1	TRBJ2-2	TRBV5-4	NA	TGTGCCAGCAGCCCGGGACAGGGGGTGACCGGGGAGCTGTTTTTT	CASSPGQGVTGELFF
TRBD1	TRBJ2-3	TRBV6-5	NA	TGTGCCAGCAGTTTGGGACAGCCACTCACAGATACGCAGTATTTT	CASSLGQPLTDTQYF
NA	TRBJ1-1	TRBV5-1	medium-sized	TGCGCCAGCAGCTCATCAGGGGTAAACACTGAAGCTTTCTTT	CASSSSGVNTEAFF
NA	TRBJ2-5	TRBV5-1	NA	TGCGCCAGCAGCCCCAGGCTGGGGGGAGGAAGGGAGACCCAGTACTTC	CASSPRLGGGRETQYF
NA	TRBJ2-7	TRBV4-2	NA	TGTGCCAGCAGCTTGTTTAGGGGCTACGAGCAGTACTTC	CASSLFRGYEQYF
NA	TRBJ1-2	TRBV9	NA	TGTGCCAGCAGCGAACCAGGGTATAAGGGCTACACCTTC	CASSEPGYKGYTF
NA	TRBJ2-7	TRBV4-1	NA	TGCGCCAGCAGCCAAGGTGGTGGGAGCTCCTACGAGCAGTACTTC	CASSQGGGSSYEQYF
NA	TRBJ2-7	TRBV29-1	NA	TGCAGCGTTGAACTGCTCTCCTACGAGCAGTACTTC	CSVELLSYEQYF